This record covers a single TCR beta chain. Its cognate antigen is unknown. Trimming removed 4 bases from V and 8 bases from J; junction bases left unmatched: 14. The length of the CDR3 is 15 residues. Germline assignment: CDR1 SGHRS and CDR2 YFSETQ. The source of the sample is a study of CD8 T cell repertoires and HIV-1 epitope variants. Looking at the study overall: Separate wells received one of Twenty-five Gag or Nef variant peptides. Autologous T cell-negative cells served as antigen-presenting cells in equal numbers.

TCR beta CDR3 was sequenced at survey depth on immunoSEQ. This table comes from immunoSEQ multiplex PCR, and its TCRdb copy is limited to in-frame clones, with some not included. Of roughly 2,500 clones listed, roughly 69% are singletons. Study conclusions and caveats: Of some ten antigen-specific beta clonotypes, about six appeared to cross-react with escape variants.

The sequence was collected from a male donor with HIV. Sequencing used cultured CD8+ T cells derived from PBMCs. V and J are TRBV5-1 and TRBJ1-2, with TRBD1 matching 7 bases. CDR3 in DNA: TGCGCCAGCAGCGGTCAGACAGGGAAAGGTGGCGGCTACACCTTC. Amino acid sequence: CASSGQTGKGGGYTF.